This T cell receptor (beta chain) was observed in a study of blood T cell repertoires in COVID-19. This clone is a singleton in its sample. The junction had 3 bases not matched to a gene; V was cut back by 5 bases and J by 2 bases. This CDR3 has 15 amino acids. CDR1 is SEHNR, CDR2 FQNEAQ, per germline (reference sequence). Assay: immunoSEQ multiplex PCR; the TCRdb copy retains only in-frame clones and omits some. The table has more than 200,000 clones, roughly 90% seen once. The sequence was collected from a man younger than 45 with active or convalescent COVID-19. This rearrangement joins TRBV7-9 to TRBJ2-6; 7 bases fit TRBD1. What was sequenced was peripheral blood. CDR3 protein: CASSPQGAGANVLTF. The CDR3 nucleotides read TGTGCCAGCAGCCCCCAGGGGGCTGGGGCCAACGTCCTGACTTTC. The variable domain in full, with the rest retrieved from reference TRBV7-9 and TRBJ2-6, is DTGVSQNPRHKITKRGQNVTFRCDPISEHNRLYWYRQTLGQGPEFLTYFQNEAQLEKSRLLSDRFSAERPKGSFSTLEIQRTEQGDSAMYLCASSPQGAGANVLTFGAGSRLTVL.